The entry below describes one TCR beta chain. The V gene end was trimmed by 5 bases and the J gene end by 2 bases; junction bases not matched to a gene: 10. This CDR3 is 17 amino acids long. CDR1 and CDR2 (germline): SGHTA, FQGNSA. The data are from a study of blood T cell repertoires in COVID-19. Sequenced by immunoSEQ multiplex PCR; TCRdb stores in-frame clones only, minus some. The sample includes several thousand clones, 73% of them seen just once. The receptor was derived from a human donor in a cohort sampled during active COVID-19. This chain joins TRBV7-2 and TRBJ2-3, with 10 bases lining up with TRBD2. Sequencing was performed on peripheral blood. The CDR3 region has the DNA TGTGCCAGCAGCCGCCCGCTAGCGGGGGCCAACACAGATACGCAGTATTTT. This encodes CASSRPLAGANTDTQYF.